Listed here is a single T cell receptor beta chain. The target antigen is unknown. The assay was immunoSEQ multiplex PCR, and TCRdb's table has in-frame clones only and misses some. The data contain about 120,000 clones, 80% to 95% of them seen just once; the ten biggest clones take up over 0.15%. This specimen belongs to a study of siplizumab effects on memory and regulatory T cells. Trimming left V 1 base short and J 6 bases short, with 11 bases between. This CDR3 is 14 amino acids long. Germline V lookup: CDR1 SGHDT, CDR2 YYEEEE. Study-level points and caveats: Roughly 75-95% of proliferating CD4+ or CD8+ clones defied assignment to a naive or memory phenotype. Where siplizumab was present, mappable alloreactive CD4+ clones averaged approximately 66% Treg-derived, compared with 25% to 30% in controls. Proof of suppressive function in proliferating Tregs from siplizumab cultures was not established.

V is TRBV5-6 and J is TRBJ1-5; a possible D gene is TRBD1 (5 bases). The TCR comes from a human donor in good health. Sequencing input: non-Treg CD4+ T cells sorted from blood. Written as DNA, the CDR3 is TGTGCCAGCAGCTTGTGGGGGGGAAGTCAGCCCCAGCATTTT. Translated: CASSLWGGSQPQHF. Complete variable domain (other parts from reference TRBV5-6 and TRBJ1-5): DAGVTQSPTHLIKTRGQQVTLRCSPKSGHDTVSWYQQALGQGPQFIFQYYEEEERQRGNFPDRFSGHQFPNYSSELNVNALLLGDSALYLCASSLWGGSQPQHFGDGTRLSIL.